The 32 T cell receptor beta chains given below trace back to one sample, sequenced in a study of T cell repertoires in cytomegalovirus infection. Via MiXCR, TCRdb re-called the reads, giving one row per CDR3 protein. Of 200,000 to 300,000 distinct CDR3 sequences in the sample, roughly an eighth were seen once. Material for sequencing was PBMCs. These receptors were collected from a human donor in good health (CMV status not recorded). Some clones in this sample may be carry-over from other donors' samples.

This clonotype was seen repeatedly, ten times or more. The chain employs TRBV7-2 and TRBJ2-1; tentative D call: TRBD1 (6 bases). V was trimmed by 4 bases and J by 13 bases, leaving 20 bases between them. The CDR3 spans 14 residues. The germline gives CDR1 SGHTA, CDR2 FQGNSA. The CDR3 loop is CASSSLRGQGGQFF. CDR3 DNA sequence: TGTGCCAGCAGCTCCCTGCGCGGACAAGGGGGACAGTTCTTC.

This clonotype was detected many times. The genes are TRBV7-9 and TRBJ2-7; a weak D match, TRBD2 (6 bases). Germline CDR1 is SEHNR and CDR2 is FQNEAQ (reference sequence). V lost 5 bases to trimming and J lost 4 bases, with 24 bases between them. The CDR3 contains 17 residues. This CDR3 is CASSGRGGSSVFYEQYF. The CDR3 DNA reads TGTGCCAGCAGCGGAAGAGGAGGGAGCAGCGTCTTTTACGAGCAGTACTTC.

This clonotype occurred a few times. The chain carries TRBV20-1 and TRBJ1-4; D ambiguous. V was cut by 1 base and J by 0 bases, with 6 bases left in between. Per the germline V gene, CDR1 is DFQATT and CDR2 is SNEGSKA (reference sequence). There are 14 residues in the CDR3. The CDR3 protein is CSARASSTNEKLFF. CDR3 in DNA: TGCAGTGCTAGAGCGTCATCAACTAATGAAAAACTGTTTTTT.

This clonotype has ten or more counts. CDR3: CASSLGAGDRGQPQHF. In DNA form, the CDR3 reads TGCGCCAGCAGCTTGGGCGCCGGGGACAGGGGACAGCCCCAGCATTTT. This chain connects TRBV5-1 to TRBJ1-5; TRBD1 aligns across 10 bases. CDR1 and CDR2 from the germline V gene are SGHRS and YFSETQ. The CDR3 spans 16 residues. Trimming cost V 0 bases and J 7 bases; bases outside gene matches: 7.

The J gene is TRBJ2-7, the V gene TRBV6-8; D gene uncertain. The CDR3 extends over 17 amino acids. Trimming removed 6 bases at V and 2 bases at J, with 23 bases between. Germline CDR1 and CDR2: MNHGY and SAAAGT. CDR3 coding DNA: TGTGCCAGCAGGCCCTCCCTGGCTTTCGCGGATACCTACGAGCAGTACTTC. Translating it yields CASRPSLAFADTYEQYF.

This chain connects TRBV5-4 to TRBJ2-7; 10 nucleotides agree with TRBD2. Germline values: CDR1 SGHNT, CDR2 YYREEE (reference sequence). V was pared by 4 bases and J by 7 bases, with 8 bases of the junction left unmatched. CDR3 size: 14 residues. The CDR3 bases are TGTGCCAGCAGCGCGAGCGGGAGGGCCGGGGAGCAGTACTTC. As protein: CASSASGRAGEQYF.

This clonotype has a count of ten or more. The chain has TRBV28 and TRBJ1-6, with D tentatively TRBD1 (5 bases). The CDR3 totals 17 residues. Germline CDR1 reads MDHEN; CDR2 reads SYDVKM. Trimming stripped 5 bases from V and 0 bases from J, with 14 bases between. DNA for the CDR3: TGTGCCAGCAGTCGACAGCGCAAGAGCTCCTATAATTCACCCCTCCACTTT. Translated, it gives CASSRQRKSSYNSPLHF.

This chain connects TRBV5-1 to TRBJ2-7; maybe TRBD1 (6 bases). Trimming cost V 4 bases and J 5 bases, with 16 bases left between them. There are 14 residues in the CDR3. Germline values: CDR1 SGHRS, CDR2 YFSETQ. Written as DNA, the CDR3 is TGCGCCAGCAGCCTAGGGGACAAGAGAAACGAGCAGTACTTC. Translation: CASSLGDKRNEQYF.

This sequence joins TRBV12-3 or TRBV12-4 and TRBJ2-7, with TRBD1 identical over 8 bases. With V trimmed by 6 bases and J by 3 bases, 19 bases remained unmatched. This CDR3 contains 18 residues. In DNA, the CDR3 is TGTGCCAGCAGCCTGCTTGGGACAGGTGGAATAAAGGTCTACGAGCAGTACTTC. Translation: CASSLLGTGGIKVYEQYF.

This clonotype was seen only a few times. V is TRBV2 and J is TRBJ2-1; D remains unclear. Germline CDR1 SNHLY, CDR2 FYNNEI. V was shortened by 8 bases and J by 7 bases, with 18 bases between the two germline ends. The CDR3 contains 14 residues. In DNA, the CDR3 is TGTGCCAGCCGAGGACGCGTGTCGGGTAATGAGCAGTTCTTC. Its protein product is CASRGRVSGNEQFF.

The genes are TRBV28 and TRBJ2-2, with TRBD2 as a possible D gene (6 bases). This CDR3 spans 16 amino acids. With 1 base removed from V and 1 base from J, the gap between germline ends came to 10 bases. Germline values: CDR1 MDHEN, CDR2 SYDVKM. CDR3 DNA: TGTGCCAGCAGTTTATTTAGCGGTCTGAACACCGGGGAGCTGTTTTTT. Translating gives CASSLFSGLNTGELFF.

Many counts were recorded for this clonotype. The chain has TRBV7-2 and TRBJ2-1, with no clear D. V was clipped by 7 bases and J by 4 bases, with 17 bases between them. The CDR3 covers 15 residues. CDR1 SGHTA and CDR2 FQGNSA come from the germline V gene. The CDR3 is CASTNSWTDYNEQFF. The CDR3 coding sequence is TGTGCCAGCACCAACTCCTGGACGGATTACAATGAGCAGTTCTTC.

This clonotype showed up just a few times. The chain uses TRBV7-9 and TRBJ1-5; 10 nucleotides align to TRBD1. The germline V gene has CDR1 SEHNR and CDR2 FQNEAQ (reference sequence). There are 14 residues in the CDR3. Trimming at V came to 8 bases and at J to 6 bases, leaving 7 bases not matched to a gene. CDR3 nucleotides: TGTGCCAGCGGGGGAGGGACAGGGGCTCAGCCCCAGCATTTT. Its translation: CASGGGTGAQPQHF.

This clonotype was observed a handful of times. The junction departs from the called germline gene at one end, perhaps through a read error. The chain recombines TRBV28 with TRBJ2-7; D may correspond to TRBD1 or TRBD2 (5 bases each). Germline CDR1 MDHEN, CDR2 SYDVKM. The CDR3 spans 18 residues. The CDR3: CATSFPPGQVELRYEQYF. In nucleotides, the CDR3 is TGTGCCACCAGTTTTCCCCCGGGGCAGGTGGAACTACGCTACGAGCAGTACTTC.

The V call is TRBV15, the J call TRBJ2-1; D is perhaps TRBD2 (5 bases). This CDR3 comprises 13 residues. Germline V gene lookup returns CDR1 LNHNV and CDR2 YYDKDF (reference sequence). With 3 bases removed from V and 8 bases from J, the gap between germline ends came to 11 bases. CDR3 amino acids: CATSRDLSDEQFF. The CDR3 bases are TGTGCCACCAGCAGGGACTTGTCCGATGAGCAGTTCTTC.

In this sample, this clonotype turned up a few times. The CDR3 sequence: CASTNGRAAYGYTF. The CDR3 bases are TGTGCCAGCACCAATGGACGGGCGGCCTATGGCTACACCTTC. This rearrangement joins TRBV6-1 to TRBJ1-2; D is unresolved. In germline, CDR1 is MNHNS, CDR2 SASEGT. This CDR3 comprises 14 residues. The V gene lost 7 bases and the J gene lost 4 bases, with 16 bases spanning the gap.

A note on this clonotype: Sequence at one end of the junction differs from germline and may be a read error. This sequence joins TRBV7-2 and TRBJ2-1; D might be TRBD1 or TRBD2, each matching 5 bases. The CDR3 has 15 residues. In germline, CDR1 is SGHTA, CDR2 FQGNSA. CDR3: CASSSRPPRGKEQFF. CDR3 in DNA: TGTGCCAGCAGCTCCCGGCCCCCCCGGGGCAAGGAGCAGTTCTTT.

The gene calls are TRBV11-1 and TRBJ2-3, with D hard to call. CDR1 is SGHAT and CDR2 is FQDESV in the germline V gene (reference sequence). Deletions cut 5 bases from V and 6 bases from J, with 12 bases between. The CDR3 is 13 residues long. The CDR3 DNA is TGTGCCAGCAGCCCCCCAATGCTTGATACGCAGTATTTT. Encoded protein: CASSPPMLDTQYF.

Only a few counts were recorded for this clonotype. The V gene is TRBV3-1, the J gene TRBJ2-1; D gene unclear. The germline CDR1 and CDR2 sequences are LGHDT and YNNKEL (reference sequence). V lost 2 bases and J lost 5, with 10 bases in between. This CDR3 spans 14 amino acids. This chain's CDR3 is CASSQSDIDNEQFF. For the CDR3, the DNA is TGTGCCAGCAGCCAATCAGACATCGACAATGAGCAGTTCTTC.

This clonotype was observed a handful of times. This chain connects TRBV29-1 to TRBJ2-1; D perhaps matches TRBD2 (7 bases). Germline V CDR1 and CDR2: SQVTM, ANQGSEA. This CDR3 has 15 amino acids. With 5 bases removed from V and 9 bases from J, the gap between germline ends came to 23 bases. This CDR3 reads CSVLPFRGGAAEQFF. In nucleotides, the CDR3 is TGCAGCGTTCTGCCATTTCGTGGGGGGGCCGCTGAGCAGTTCTTC.

This clonotype was picked up a small number of times. The gene calls are TRBV28 and TRBJ2-1, with TRBD2 matching over 9 bases. Germline V gives CDR1 MDHEN, CDR2 SYDVKM. Trimming at V came to 5 bases and at J to 7 bases, leaving 12 bases not matched to a gene. This CDR3 is 16 amino acids long. For the CDR3, the DNA is TGTGCCAGCAGTAACCAGGAGGCGGGAGGGCGGAATGAGCAGTTCTTC. The encoded protein is CASSNQEAGGRNEQFF.

This clonotype was found many times. The rearrangement links TRBV7-2 to TRBJ1-5; unclear D gene. The CDR3 has 15 residues. CDR1 is SGHTA, CDR2 FQGNSA, per germline. Trimming pared 1 base from V and 0 bases from J, leaving 7 bases between. The CDR3 DNA sequence: TGTGCCAGCAGCTTAGGTCCTGCTAGCAATCAGCCCCAGCATTTT. Protein: CASSLGPASNQPQHF.

The gene calls are TRBV19 and TRBJ2-7, with 7 bases lining up with TRBD1. This CDR3 spans 14 amino acids. Germline loops: CDR1 LNHDA, CDR2 SQIVND (reference sequence). The V and J ends lost 10 bases and 1 base, in that order; junction bases with no gene match: 10. This CDR3 is CATRDSLTSYEQYF. Here the CDR3 DNA reads TGTGCCACCCGGGACAGCCTCACATCCTACGAGCAGTACTTC.

This rearrangement joins TRBV30 to TRBJ1-1; a weak D match, TRBD1 (6 bases). The germline gives CDR1 GTSNPN, CDR2 SVGIG (reference sequence). V was shortened by 1 base and J by 5 bases, with 17 bases between the two germline ends. This CDR3 has 15 amino acids. The CDR3 sequence is CAWSGNREIRTEAFF. CDR3 sequence (DNA): TGTGCCTGGAGTGGAAACAGGGAGATAAGAACTGAAGCTTTCTTT.

In its sample, this clonotype was seen a few times. In nucleotides, the CDR3 is TGTGCCAGCAGATCTAGCGGGAGGAACACCGGGGAGCTGTTTTTT. This gives the protein CASRSSGRNTGELFF. The genes are TRBV12-3 or TRBV12-4 and TRBJ2-2, with 10 bases aligning to TRBD2. The CDR3 consists of 15 residues. The V segment lost 6 bases and the J segment 1 base; nucleotides outside the gene matches: 2.

This clonotype was detected many times. The genes are TRBV7-2 and TRBJ1-4; TRBD1 aligns across 9 bases. J was trimmed by 7 bases and V by 8 bases; bases with no gene match: 8. Germline values: CDR1 SGHTA, CDR2 FQGNSA. This CDR3 is built from 14 residues. The CDR3 DNA is TGTGCCAGCGGCACCGGGACAGGGAGTGAAAAACTGTTTTTT. Protein: CASGTGTGSEKLFF.

This clonotype showed up many times. The chain is built from TRBV12-3 or TRBV12-4 and TRBJ2-1; 7 positions agree with TRBD1. Trimming removed 7 bases from V and 2 bases from J; junction bases left unmatched: 5. The CDR3 contains 14 residues. CDR3 region: CASTTGAPYNEQFF. The CDR3 nucleotides read TGTGCCAGCACCACAGGGGCCCCCTACAATGAGCAGTTCTTC.

This clonotype was seen a handful of times. CDR3 protein: CSARLPGTNTGELFF. The CDR3 region has the DNA TGCAGTGCTAGGCTCCCGGGAACGAACACCGGGGAGCTGTTTTTT. The genes are TRBV20-1 and TRBJ2-2; D is perhaps TRBD2 (5 bases). Looked up from germline, CDR1 is DFQATT and CDR2 is SNEGSKA (reference sequence). The germline V and J ends were trimmed by 3 bases and 0 bases, with 11 bases remaining between them. The CDR3 length is 15 residues.

This clonotype occurred many times. This chain uses TRBV4-1 with TRBJ2-7; maybe TRBD2 (6 bases). Germline CDR1 is MGHRA and CDR2 is YSYEKL. V was clipped by 0 bases and J by 3 bases, with 12 bases between them. The CDR3 has 15 residues. The CDR3 nucleotides read TGCGCCAGCAGCCAAGATCTGGCGGGGCTCTACGAGCAGTACTTC. Protein product: CASSQDLAGLYEQYF.

This clonotype came up many times. The CDR3 reads CASSLQQAVDTQYF. The DNA of the CDR3 is TGTGCCAGCAGCTTACAGCAAGCTGTCGATACGCAGTATTTT. V usage is TRBV7-2 and J usage is TRBJ2-3; D gene ambiguous. The germline gives CDR1 SGHTA, CDR2 FQGNSA. V was cut by 2 bases and J by 6 bases, with 12 bases left in between. The CDR3 loop spans 14 amino acids. The full variable domain, rest sourced from reference TRBV7-2 and TRBJ2-3, is GAGVSQSPSNKVTEKGKDVELRCDPISGHTALYWYRQSLGQGLEFLIYFQGNSAPDKSGLPSDRFSAERTGGSVSTLTIQRTQQEDSAVYLCASSLQQAVDTQYFGPGTRLTVL.

The chain joins TRBV2 to TRBJ1-2, with 11 bases matching TRBD1. Germline CDR1 SNHLY, CDR2 FYNNEI. This CDR3 comprises 14 residues. The V and J ends lost 7 bases and 7 bases, in that order; junction bases with no gene match: 8. As DNA, the CDR3 is TGTGCCAGCATTCCGGACAGGGGGCGCGGTGGCTACACCTTC. It is translated as CASIPDRGRGGYTF.

The chain combines TRBV20-1 with TRBJ2-1; 10 positions agree with TRBD1. V lost 6 bases, J lost 5 bases, and 7 bases stayed unmatched. CDR1 is DFQATT and CDR2 is SNEGSKA in the germline V gene (reference sequence). The CDR3 has 14 residues. CDR3 DNA sequence: TGCAGTGCCCAGGACAGGGGGTGGGACAATGAGCAGTTCTTC. It codes for CSAQDRGWDNEQFF.